This T cell receptor beta chain was found in a study of naive and memory T cell subsets. V lost 2 bases, J lost 3 bases, and 4 bases stayed unmatched. Germline V gives CDR1 MNHEY, CDR2 SVGAGI. This CDR3 region has 15 residues. Findings and limits, study-wide: More TCRs at tuberculin sites were read as hypersensitivity T cell infiltration. Reportedly, tuberculin skin test sites gave far more TCRs than other biopsies.

This clonotype was counted ten times or more. The target antigen is unknown. The treatment denotes: skin biopsy from PPD injection site in Mantoux-positive individual. The library had UMIs added by 3' ligation of an oligonucleotide to TCR cDNA. Tuberculin skin test biopsies were taken where PPD was injected in Mantoux-positive people. Amplification of ligated cDNA took four PCR rounds with SP2 and nested alpha and beta constant primers. TCRdb processed the UMI-ligation and nested PCR reads anew with MiXCR; each CDR3 protein has one entry. The top ten clones hold roughly 3.9% of a sample with 40,000 or so distinct CDR3 sequences, 11% of them seen once.

The TCR comes from an adult in good health. The V call is TRBV6-5, the J call TRBJ2-3; TRBD2 matches at 8 bases. This specimen was skin, taken from a tuberculin skin test site. The DNA for the CDR3 is TGTGCCAGCAGTTACGCCCCGGGAGGGACAGATACGCAGTATTTT. Translating it yields CASSYAPGGTDTQYF.